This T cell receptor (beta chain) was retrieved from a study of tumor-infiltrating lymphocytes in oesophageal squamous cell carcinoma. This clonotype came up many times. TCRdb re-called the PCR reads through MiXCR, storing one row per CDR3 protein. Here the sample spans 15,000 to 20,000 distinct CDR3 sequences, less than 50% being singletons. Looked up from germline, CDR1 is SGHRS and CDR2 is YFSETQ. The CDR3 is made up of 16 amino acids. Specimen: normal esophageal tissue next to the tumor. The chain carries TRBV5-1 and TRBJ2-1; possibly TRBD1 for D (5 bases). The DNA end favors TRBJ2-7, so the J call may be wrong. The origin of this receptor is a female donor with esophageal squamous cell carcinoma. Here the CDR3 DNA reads TGCGCCAGCAGCTTTGGAACAGGTCCGAAAATTGGTGAGCAGTACTTC. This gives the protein CASSFGTGPKIGEQYF.